The source of this TCR beta chain is a study of blood T cell repertoires in COVID-19. Study-level information: Samples of COVID-19 (acute and convalescent) were obtained from the United States, Italy and Spain. The cDNA or gDNA used as material had been derived from T cells, B-cell-depleted T cells, or PBMCs.

The germline CDR1 and CDR2 sequences are LGHDT and YNNKEL (reference sequence). Losses at the gene ends were 1 base for V and 8 bases for J; bases not matched to a gene: 5. This CDR3 comprises 14 residues. In the original processing: Counts of nucleated cells, estimated from reference gene primer amplification, were obtained. TCRdb keeps only in-frame clones here, not all; method: immunoSEQ multiplex PCR. V, J and clone size were drawn from that table, and D and trimming were deduced from the DNA. Counted here are approximately 140,000 clones, approximately 89% occurring once; the ten biggest clones make up roughly 28%.

The sequenced material came from peripheral blood. The V gene is TRBV3-1 (or the pseudogene TRBV3-2), the J gene TRBJ1-5; TRBD1 matches at 7 bases. The sequence derives from a human donor in a cohort sampled during active COVID-19. As DNA, the CDR3 is TGTGCCAGCAGCCAAGGCGGCAGGGGGGAGCCCCAGCATTTT. Its translation: CASSQGGRGEPQHF.